This T cell receptor beta chain was observed in a study of memory CD4+ T cells and cytomegalovirus serostatus. Study as a whole: This sample comes from healthy Belgian adults, eight to ten CMV seropositive, some 22 seronegative.

Produced via immunoSEQ multiplex PCR; TCRdb's table is partial and in-frame only. The data hold just under 60,000 clones, with roughly 81% observed a single time. V shed 3 bases and J shed 1 base, with 12 bases lying between them. This CDR3 contains 15 residues. Germline lookup yields CDR1 SGHTA and CDR2 FQGNSA. The sort gate was single viable CD3+CD4+CD8-CD45RO+ cells for memory CD4+ T cells. The sample holds a few counts of this clone. The origin of this receptor is an adult in good health and CMV-seronegative. The rearrangement joins TRBV7-2 to TRBJ2-5, with D tentatively TRBD1 or TRBD2 (5 bases each). Specimen: memory CD4+ T cells from blood. The CDR3 loop is CASSLLWGSQETQYF. The CDR3 nucleotides read TGTGCCAGCAGCTTGTTGTGGGGGTCCCAAGAGACCCAGTACTTC.